This TCR beta chain was sequenced during a study of T cell responses to AZD1222 COVID-19 vaccine. This clone was counted a few times. Its target is not known. There are 16 residues in the CDR3. With V trimmed by 5 bases and J by 6 bases, 12 bases remained unmatched. Germline loops: CDR1 MNHNY, CDR2 SVGAGI (reference sequence). Overall study findings and caveats: Clonal diversity may have been underestimated, and the donors were mostly white British, with more females than males.

Sequencing used immunoSEQ multiplex PCR; TCRdb keeps in-frame clones, though not all of them. Among around 160,000 clones, around 92% were seen once, and the ten largest hold 1.3%. This specimen consisted of peripheral blood, obtained 28 days after the second AZD1222 dose. The receptor comes from an adult who received the AZD1222 COVID-19 vaccine. This chain joins TRBV6-6 and TRBJ1-2, with 10 positions matching TRBD1. CDR3 amino acids: CASSHRDRGRSDGYTF. For the CDR3, the DNA is TGTGCCAGCAGTCACCGGGACAGGGGTAGGAGCGATGGCTACACCTTC.